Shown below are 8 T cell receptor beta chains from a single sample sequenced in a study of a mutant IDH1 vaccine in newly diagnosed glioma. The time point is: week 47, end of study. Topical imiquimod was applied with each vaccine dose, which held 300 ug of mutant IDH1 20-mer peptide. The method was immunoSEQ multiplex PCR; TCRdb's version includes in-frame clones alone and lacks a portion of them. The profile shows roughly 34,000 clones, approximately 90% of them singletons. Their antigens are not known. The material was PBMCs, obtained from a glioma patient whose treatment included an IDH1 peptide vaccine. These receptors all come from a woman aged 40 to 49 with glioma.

This CDR3 is CASSDQGRYEQYF. CDR3 nucleotide sequence: TGTGCCAGTAGTGACCAGGGGCGATACGAGCAGTACTTC. This chain links TRBV19 with TRBJ2-7; tentative D call: TRBD1 (6 bases). The germline V gene encodes CDR1 LNHDA and CDR2 SQIVND (reference sequence). V shed 5 bases and J shed 4 bases, with 12 bases lying between them. The CDR3 covers 13 residues.

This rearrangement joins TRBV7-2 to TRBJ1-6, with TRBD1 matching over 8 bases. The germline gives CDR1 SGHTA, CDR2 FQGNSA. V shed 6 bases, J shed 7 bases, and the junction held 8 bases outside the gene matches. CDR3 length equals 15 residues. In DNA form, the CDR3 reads TGTGCCAGCAGGACCTCTGGACAGGGAAATTCACCCCTCCACTTT. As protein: CASRTSGQGNSPLHF.

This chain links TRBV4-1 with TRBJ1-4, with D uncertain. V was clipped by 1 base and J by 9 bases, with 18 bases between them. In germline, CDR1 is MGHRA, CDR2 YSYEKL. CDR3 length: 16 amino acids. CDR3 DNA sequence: TGCGCCAGCAGCCAAGTGGGCGGCGGATTAGGCCAAAAACTGTTTTTT. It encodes CASSQVGGGLGQKLFF.

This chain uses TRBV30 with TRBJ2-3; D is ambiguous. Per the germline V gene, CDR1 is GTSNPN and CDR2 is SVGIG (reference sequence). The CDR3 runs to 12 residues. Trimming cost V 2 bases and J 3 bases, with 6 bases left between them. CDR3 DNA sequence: TGTGCCTGGAGTATCCAGACAGATACGCAGTATTTT. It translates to CAWSIQTDTQYF.

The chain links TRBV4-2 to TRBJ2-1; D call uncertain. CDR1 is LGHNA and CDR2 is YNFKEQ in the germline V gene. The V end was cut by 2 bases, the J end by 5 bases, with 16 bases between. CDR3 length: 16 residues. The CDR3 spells CASSQPLAGGHNEQFF. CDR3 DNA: TGTGCCAGCAGCCAACCCCTGGCCGGTGGGCACAATGAGCAGTTCTTC.

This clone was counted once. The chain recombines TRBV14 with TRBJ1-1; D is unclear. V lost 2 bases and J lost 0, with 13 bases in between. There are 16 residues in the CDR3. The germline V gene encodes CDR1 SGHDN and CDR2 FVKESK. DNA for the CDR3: TGTGCCAGCAGCCAAAAGGGAGGCCGCTTGAACACTGAAGCTTTCTTT. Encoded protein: CASSQKGGRLNTEAFF.

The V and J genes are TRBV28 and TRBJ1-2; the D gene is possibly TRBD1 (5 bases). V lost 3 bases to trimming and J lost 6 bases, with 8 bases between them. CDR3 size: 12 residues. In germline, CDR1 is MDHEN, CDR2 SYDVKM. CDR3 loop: CASSLMGHGYTF. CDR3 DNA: TGTGCCAGCAGTTTGATGGGACATGGCTACACCTTC.

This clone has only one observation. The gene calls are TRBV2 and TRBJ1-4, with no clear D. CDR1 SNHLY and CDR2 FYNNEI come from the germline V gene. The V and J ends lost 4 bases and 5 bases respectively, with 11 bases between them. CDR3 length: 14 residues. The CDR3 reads CASSASGWNEKLFF. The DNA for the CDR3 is TGTGCCAGCAGTGCCAGCGGCTGGAATGAAAAACTGTTTTTT.